These T cell receptor beta chains were read from a single sample in a study of T cell changes during pregnancy in multiple sclerosis. Produced via immunoSEQ multiplex PCR; TCRdb's table is partial and in-frame only. The sample consists of tens of thousands of clones, around 93% of them appearing once. The specimen comprised peripheral blood, sampled in the second trimester of pregnancy. Receptor source: a female donor in good health, enrolled as a control in a pregnancy study. Both conserved end residues are part of each CDR3. Each record gives: D gene, clone size, V gene, J gene, CDR3 DNA, CDR3 protein. A D gene is named only where the DNA matches it firmly. Size values are once, few and many counts, or a class for expanded clones, and some rows have none.

TRBD2	once	TRBV15	TRBJ2-7	TGTGCCACCAGCAGAGATCCCGGGACTAGCACCCACGAGCAGTACTTC	CATSRDPGTSTHEQYF
TRBD2	.	TRBV5-8	TRBJ2-3	TGTGCCAGCAGCTTGATGGCTAGCGGGGGCGATACGCAGTATTTT	CASSLMASGGDTQYF
.	.	TRBV7-8	TRBJ1-5	TGTGCCAGCAGCTTAGATCGGGGAGGGAATCAGCCCCAGCATTTT	CASSLDRGGNQPQHF
.	.	TRBV7-2	TRBJ1-1	TGTGCCAGCAGCCCCCGGGGGTCTGTCACTGAAGCTTTCTTT	CASSPRGSVTEAFF
TRBD1	once	TRBV27	TRBJ1-2	TGTGCCAGCAGTTTATCGACAGGGGCGTGGTGGGGCTACACCTTC	CASSLSTGAWWGYTF
TRBD1	.	TRBV28	TRBJ1-5	TGTGCCAGCAGTTGGATACAGGGGGCCCGTCAGCCCCAGCATTTT	CASSWIQGARQPQHF
.	.	TRBV2	TRBJ2-3	TGTGCCAGCAGCGAGGCCCGCGGCACAGATACGCAGTATTTT	CASSEARGTDTQYF
TRBD2	.	TRBV5-1	TRBJ2-5	TGCGCCAGCAGCTTGGATTCTAGCGGGGGGGCAAAGACCCAGTACTTC	CASSLDSSGGAKTQYF
.	once	TRBV9	TRBJ2-4	TGTGCCAGCAGCGTAGTAGTTAGCTTTGGGGCCCGAAAAAACATTCAGTACTTC	CASSVVVSFGARKNIQYF
.	.	TRBV11-3	TRBJ2-3	TGTGCCAGCGTAGCCACAGATACGCAGTATTTT	CASVATDTQYF
TRBD2	.	TRBV9	TRBJ2-5	TGTGCCAGCAGTCTGACTAGCGGGGCCCGTTCCCAAGAGACCCAGTACTTC	CASSLTSGARSQETQYF
.	.	TRBV11-3	TRBJ1-3	TGTGCCAGCAGCTTTTCAACCCCCGGGGAGGGAAACACCATATATTTT	CASSFSTPGEGNTIYF
TRBD1	.	TRBV7-8	TRBJ1-2	TGTGCCAGCAGCTTAGGGCCCCGGACAGGTGGCGATGGCTACACCTTC	CASSLGPRTGGDGYTF
.	once	TRBV2	TRBJ1-3	TGTGCCAGCAGTGAAAGGGGCTCTGGAAACACCATATATTTT	CASSERGSGNTIYF
.	once	TRBV7-7	TRBJ2-5	TGTGCCAGCAGCCTGGACGGGGAAGAGACCCAGTACTTC	CASSLDGEETQYF
.	.	TRBV6-1	TRBJ2-5	TGTGCCAGCAGTGTCAGAACCCAAGAGACCCAGTACTTC	CASSVRTQETQYF
TRBD1	once	TRBV10-3	TRBJ1-1	TGTGCCATCAGTGAAGACAGGGGGATCACTGAAGCTTTCTTT	CAISEDRGITEAFF
.	.	TRBV9	TRBJ2-2	TGTGCCAGCTCTCCCGAGGGTTCGAACACCGGGGAGCTGTTTTTT	CASSPEGSNTGELFF
.	.	TRBV18	TRBJ2-3	TGTGCCAGCTCACCCTTAGGGGGGGACACAGATACGCAGTATTTT	CASSPLGGDTDTQYF
.	.	TRBV19	TRBJ1-1	TGTGCCAGTAGTATGGAGCCAGGGCCCACCACCACTGAAGCTTTCTTT	CASSMEPGPTTTEAFF
.	once	TRBV11-3	TRBJ2-3	TGTGCCAGCAGCCCTTGGGGGGAAACAGATACGCAGTATTTT	CASSPWGETDTQYF
TRBD1	once	TRBV12-5	TRBJ2-7	TGTGCTAGTGGTGACAGGGCCTCCTACGAGCAGTACTTC	CASGDRASYEQYF
TRBD1	.	TRBV11-2	TRBJ1-4	TGTGCCAGCAGCTTTTATCAGGACAGGGAGGAAAAACTGTTTTTT	CASSFYQDREEKLFF
TRBD2	.	TRBV4-2	TRBJ2-7	TGTGCCAGCAGCCAAGCCGGGGGGACCTACGAGCAGTACTTC	CASSQAGGTYEQYF
.	once	TRBV6-5	TRBJ2-7	TGTGCCAGCAGTACTATATACGAGCAGTACTTC	CASSTIYEQYF
.	.	TRBV6-5	TRBJ1-1	TGTGCCAGCAGTTACTCTGCGGGTACGATTGAAGCTTTCTTT	CASSYSAGTIEAFF
TRBD1	once	TRBV11-2	TRBJ2-1	TGTGCCAGCAGGGGACAGAACTCCTACAATGAGCAGTTCTTC	CASRGQNSYNEQFF
TRBD1	.	TRBV9	TRBJ1-6	TGTGCCAGCAGCGTTCCGGGACAGACACAAATTAGCTCCTATAATTCACCCCTCCACTTT	CASSVPGQTQISSYNSPLHF
.	.	TRBV10-3	TRBJ1-2	TGTGCCATCAGTGAGGGGGGGGGCGACGGCTATGGCTACACCTTC	CAISEGGGDGYGYTF
.	.	TRBV19	TRBJ1-5	TGTGCCAGTAGTATAACTGGACAAACAGGTAATCAGCCCCAGCATTTT	CASSITGQTGNQPQHF
.	.	TRBV30	TRBJ2-7	TGTGCCTGGAGTGAGGACAGCTACGAGCAGTACTTC	CAWSEDSYEQYF
.	.	TRBV15	TRBJ1-5	TGTGCCACCAGCTCCCGAGCGACGGCGGATCAGCCCCAGCATTTT	CATSSRATADQPQHF
TRBD1	.	TRBV6-5	TRBJ1-2	TGTGCCAGCAGTAGGGGACAGATCCCTAACTATGGCTACACCTTC	CASSRGQIPNYGYTF
.	once	TRBV11-1	TRBJ1-1	TGTGCCAGCAGCTTAGCGGGGGGTAGCACTGAAGCTTTCTTT	CASSLAGGSTEAFF
.	.	TRBV7-2	TRBJ2-5	TGTGCCAGCAGCCCCATGACAGCCCAAGAGACCCAGTACTTC	CASSPMTAQETQYF
TRBD1	.	TRBV10-2	TRBJ2-1	TGCGCCAGCAGGGTGGACAGGGGCACCTACAATGAGCAGTTCTTC	CASRVDRGTYNEQFF
TRBD1	.	TRBV5-5	TRBJ2-4	TGTGCCAGCAGACGGACAGGGCGGATAAACATTCAGTACTTC	CASRRTGRINIQYF
.	.	TRBV30	TRBJ1-6	TGTGCCTGGAGTCAGGGAAATTCACCCCTCCACTTT	CAWSQGNSPLHF
TRBD1	few	TRBV30	TRBJ1-6	TGTGCCTGGAGCGTCGCAGGGGGCTATAATTCACCCCTCCACTTT	CAWSVAGGYNSPLHF
TRBD1	.	TRBV19	TRBJ1-5	TGTGCCAGTAGTACACTCGGGACAGGGGGCTCAGCTAGCAATCAGCCCCAGCATTTT	CASSTLGTGGSASNQPQHF
TRBD2	.	TRBV30	TRBJ2-5	TGTGCCTGGAGTCTCGGACTAGGGCAAGAGACCCAGTACTTC	CAWSLGLGQETQYF
.	.	TRBV4-2	TRBJ1-4	TGTGCCAGCAGCCAAGATAGAGCAGGGGCCGAAAAACTGTTTTTT	CASSQDRAGAEKLFF
TRBD1	once	TRBV5-6	TRBJ1-2	TGTGCCAGCAGCTCCGCAACAGGGGGCTCGGGAGGCTACACCTTC	CASSSATGGSGGYTF
TRBD1	.	TRBV2	TRBJ2-2	TGTGCCAGCAGTGCCGGACAGGGGGGGAACACCGGGGAGCTGTTTTTT	CASSAGQGGNTGELFF
.	.	TRBV19	TRBJ1-5	TGTGCCAGTAGTACCAGGGAAGATCAGCCCCAGCATTTT	CASSTREDQPQHF
.	.	TRBV19	TRBJ1-5	TGTGCCAGTAGGGACACCCACAATCAGCCCCAGCATTTT	CASRDTHNQPQHF